The 2 T cell receptor beta chains reported below all come from one sample, sequenced in a study of T-cell reconstitution after alpha-beta-depleted transplantation in children. During its preparation, the TCRbeta library received unique molecular identifiers. TCRdb itself ran the PCR reads through MiXCR, one entry per CDR3 protein. Among roughly 590,000 distinct CDR3 sequences, over 15% were seen once, and the ten largest hold approximately 1.1%. The sequencing here drew on PBMCs from the stem cell graft donor, taken from the stem cell graft. Receptor source: a human donor who donated a stem cell graft to a child with acute myeloid leukemia.

This clonotype turned up a few times. This chain connects TRBV12-3 or TRBV12-4 to TRBJ2-7; 7 nucleotides line up with TRBD1. The CDR3 extends over 17 amino acids. The V segment lost 4 bases and the J segment 3 bases; nucleotides outside the gene matches: 15. The DNA for the CDR3 is TGTGCCAGCAGTTCCTACGTCGGACAGGACGAGGGCTACGAGCAGTACTTC. Translation gives CASSSYVGQDEGYEQYF.

This clonotype has a handful of counts. The chain carries TRBV5-6 and TRBJ1-1; a possible D gene is TRBD1 (5 bases). The V gene's germline CDR1 is SGHDT and CDR2 YYEEEE. The V end lost 3 bases, the J end lost 2 bases, and 26 bases lay between the germline ends. CDR3 length: 19 amino acids. The CDR3 loop is CASSSLDGTAEGFNTEAFF. Here the CDR3 DNA reads TGTGCCAGCAGCTCACTCGACGGAACAGCCGAGGGGTTTAACACTGAAGCTTTCTTT.